The 12 T cell receptor beta chains reported below all come from one sample, sequenced in a study of blood T cell repertoires in COVID-19. Here immunoSEQ multiplex PCR was the method, and the copy in TCRdb shows in-frame clones only, minus some. The sample has about 160,000 clones; about 90% are singletons. Sequenced material: PBMCs or T cells enriched from blood (not recorded which). All receptors derive from a woman between 50 and 59 years old who had recovered from COVID-19.

The rearrangement links TRBV30 to TRBJ1-5; D ambiguous. CDR1 and CDR2 (germline): GTSNPN, SVGIG (reference sequence). Trimming pared 1 base from V and 7 bases from J, leaving 14 bases between. The CDR3 extends over 14 amino acids. CDR3 region: CAWSGGQVGQPQHF. CDR3 bases: TGTGCCTGGAGTGGAGGGCAGGTCGGACAGCCCCAGCATTTT.

The sample holds one count of this clone. The chain recombines TRBV7-8 with TRBJ2-2; D is unresolved. This CDR3 region has 13 residues. The germline CDR1 and CDR2 sequences are SGHVS and FQNEAQ. Trimming took 5 bases from V and 6 from J, leaving 10 bases between them. The chain's CDR3 is CASSRVVPGELFF. Written as DNA, the CDR3 is TGTGCCAGCAGCCGGGTAGTGCCCGGGGAGCTGTTTTTT.

V and J are TRBV3-1 (or the pseudogene TRBV3-2) and TRBJ1-2, with 7 bases identical to TRBD1. This CDR3 contains 14 residues. Germline V lookup: CDR1 LGHDT, CDR2 YNNKEL (reference sequence). V gave up 2 bases and J gave up 4 bases; unmatched junction bases: 4. CDR3 protein: CASSQRQGGYGYTF. The DNA of the CDR3 is TGTGCCAGCAGCCAAAGACAGGGAGGCTATGGCTACACCTTC.

The chain couples TRBV27 to TRBJ2-5; 8 bases map to TRBD1. This CDR3 is built from 15 residues. The J segment lost 6 bases and the V segment lost 4 bases, leaving 10 bases of the junction unmatched. Germline V gene sequence: CDR1 MNHEY, CDR2 SMNVEV (reference sequence). CDR3 protein: CASSYGQGSIKTQYF. The CDR3 DNA sequence: TGTGCCAGCAGTTATGGACAGGGATCGATTAAGACCCAGTACTTC.

The chain carries TRBV5-1 and TRBJ2-2; 7 nucleotides line up with TRBD1. J lost 5 bases, V lost 3 bases, and 1 base had no gene match. The germline V gene has CDR1 SGHRS and CDR2 YFSETQ. The CDR3 runs to 13 residues. DNA for the CDR3: TGCGCCAGCAGCTGGACAGGTACCGGGGAGCTGTTTTTT. Translated, it gives CASSWTGTGELFF.

The V and J genes are TRBV6-5 and TRBJ2-1; 8 positions match TRBD2. The CDR3 extends over 15 amino acids. Per the germline V gene, CDR1 is MNHEY and CDR2 is SVGAGI. Trimming took 5 bases from V and 0 from J; bases not matched to a gene: 3. The CDR3 bases are TGTGCCAGCAGTCGACTAGCGAGCTCCTACAATGAGCAGTTCTTC. Its protein product is CASSRLASSYNEQFF.

The V gene is TRBV7-2, the J gene TRBJ2-1; 13 nucleotides agree with TRBD2. The V and J ends lost 3 bases and 9 bases, in that order; junction bases with no gene match: 5. The length of the CDR3 is 15 residues. CDR1 and CDR2 (germline): SGHTA, FQGNSA. This CDR3 reads CASSFRTSGSPEQFF. CDR3 in DNA: TGTGCCAGCAGCTTTCGGACTAGCGGGAGTCCTGAGCAGTTCTTC.

The J gene is TRBJ1-4, the V gene TRBV5-1; D uncertain. With 0 bases removed from V and 7 bases from J, the gap between germline ends came to 10 bases. CDR1 SGHRS and CDR2 YFSETQ come from the germline V gene. This CDR3 spans 14 amino acids. The CDR3 spells CASSLDSPGEKLFF. CDR3 nucleotide sequence: TGCGCCAGCAGCTTGGACAGTCCCGGTGAAAAACTGTTTTTT.

The chain joins TRBV28 to TRBJ2-4; 10 nucleotides align to TRBD1. The germline V gene encodes CDR1 MDHEN and CDR2 SYDVKM. The CDR3 totals 15 residues. With 6 bases clipped from V and 6 bases from J, the junction kept 8 bases outside the gene matches. The CDR3 region is CASSTPGQGTNIQYF. CDR3 in DNA: TGTGCCAGCAGCACTCCGGGACAGGGGACAAACATTCAGTACTTC.

The genes are TRBV19 and TRBJ2-2, with 13 bases identical to TRBD2. The CDR3 extends over 16 amino acids. Germline CDR1 reads LNHDA; CDR2 reads SQIVND (reference sequence). Trimming removed 5 bases from V and 6 bases from J; junction bases left unmatched: 6. CDR3: CASSAWTSGSAGELFF. The CDR3 coding sequence is TGTGCCAGTAGTGCCTGGACTAGCGGGAGCGCCGGGGAGCTGTTTTTT.

The chain uses TRBV7-9 and TRBJ1-6; tentative D call: TRBD1 (6 bases). Germline V gene sequence: CDR1 SEHNR, CDR2 FQNEAQ (reference sequence). V lost 6 bases and J lost 5, with 11 bases in between. The CDR3 is 14 residues long. The CDR3 DNA sequence: TGTGCCAGCAGAGGGACATCGGATAATTCACCCCTCCACTTT. Translating it yields CASRGTSDNSPLHF.

The chain recombines TRBV7-6 with TRBJ2-3, with a tentative D call TRBD2 (6 bases). The V end lost 5 bases, the J end lost 6 bases, and 18 bases lay between the germline ends. The CDR3 spans 15 residues. From germline, CDR1 is SGHVS and CDR2 FNYEAQ. DNA of the CDR3: TGTGCCAGCAGCCTCGGGAGCTGGAAGGGGGATACGCAGTATTTT. Amino acid sequence: CASSLGSWKGDTQYF.